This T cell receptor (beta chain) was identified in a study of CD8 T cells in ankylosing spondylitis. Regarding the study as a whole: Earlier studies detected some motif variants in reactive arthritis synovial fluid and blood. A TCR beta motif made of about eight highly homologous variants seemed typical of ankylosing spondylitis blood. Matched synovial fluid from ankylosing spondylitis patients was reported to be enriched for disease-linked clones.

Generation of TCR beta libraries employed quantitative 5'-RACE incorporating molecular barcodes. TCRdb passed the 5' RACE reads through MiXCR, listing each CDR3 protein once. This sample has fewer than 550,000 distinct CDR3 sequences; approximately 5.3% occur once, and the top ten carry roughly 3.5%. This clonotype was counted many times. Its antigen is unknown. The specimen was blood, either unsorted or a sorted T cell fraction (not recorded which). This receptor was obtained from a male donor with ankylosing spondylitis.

The chain's CDR3 is CASSLGTGEKVTEAFF. The CDR3 DNA reads TGTGCCAGCAGCTTGGGGACAGGGGAGAAGGTCACTGAAGCTTTCTTT. The chain links TRBV7-9 to TRBJ1-1, with 10 bases aligning to TRBD1. Germline V gene data show CDR1 as SEHNR and CDR2 as FQNEAQ (reference sequence). Trimming cost V 3 bases and J 4 bases; bases outside gene matches: 8. This CDR3 spans 16 amino acids.